This T cell receptor beta chain comes out of a study of read filtering for tumor transcriptome and immune sequencing. The library was built from about 400 ng RNA with molecular barcoded adaptors for alpha/delta and beta/gamma chains. TCRdb itself ran the reads through MiXCR, one entry per CDR3 protein. The sample includes tens of thousands of distinct CDR3 sequences, around 20% of them seen just once. Germline V gene data show CDR1 as SGHRS and CDR2 as YFSETQ. V was clipped by 0 bases and J by 5 bases, with 15 bases between them. The CDR3 totals 15 residues. This clonotype was recorded at least ten times.

The V gene is TRBV5-1, the J gene TRBJ2-7, with D possibly being TRBD2 (6 bases). The sequence was obtained from a donor aged 40 or over with multiple myeloma. The sequencing input was a population of CD138-negative cells sorted from bone marrow. CDR3 residues: CASSLAGGFTDEQYF. CDR3 in DNA: TGCGCCAGCAGCTTGGCCGGAGGGTTTACCGACGAGCAGTACTTC. Variable domain in full (rest from reference TRBV5-1 and TRBJ2-7): KAGVTQTPRYLIKTRGQQVTLSCSPISGHRSVSWYQQTPGQGLQFLFEYFSETQRNKGNFPGRFSGRQFSNSRSEMNVSTLELGDSALYLCASSLAGGFTDEQYFGPGTRLTVT.